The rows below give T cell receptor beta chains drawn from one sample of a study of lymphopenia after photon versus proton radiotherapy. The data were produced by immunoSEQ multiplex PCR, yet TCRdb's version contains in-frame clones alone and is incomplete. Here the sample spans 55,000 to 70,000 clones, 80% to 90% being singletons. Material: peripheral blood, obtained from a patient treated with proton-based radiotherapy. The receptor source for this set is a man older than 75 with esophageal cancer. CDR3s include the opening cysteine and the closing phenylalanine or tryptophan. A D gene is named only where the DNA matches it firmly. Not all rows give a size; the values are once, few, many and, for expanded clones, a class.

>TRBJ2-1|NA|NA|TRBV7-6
CASSLGGDGYNEQFF
TGTGCCAGCAGCTTAGGGGGGGACGGTTACAATGAGCAGTTCTTC
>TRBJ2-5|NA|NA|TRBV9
CASSAGGIRETQYF
TGTGCCAGCAGCGCCGGGGGTATTCGAGAGACCCAGTACTTC
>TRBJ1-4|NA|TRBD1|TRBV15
CATSRDRLRGRTNEKLFF
TGTGCCACCAGCAGAGATCGCCTCAGGGGGCGGACTAATGAAAAACTGTTTTTT
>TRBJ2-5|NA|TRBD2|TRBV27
CASSSTVSGPQETQYF
TGTGCCAGCAGTTCCACGGTTAGCGGGCCCCAAGAGACCCAGTACTTC
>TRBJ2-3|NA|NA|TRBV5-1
CASSPTKDGGAGTDTQYF
TGCGCCAGCAGCCCTACGAAGGACGGTGGGGCGGGCACAGATACGCAGTATTTT
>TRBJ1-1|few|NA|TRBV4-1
CASSQWGLNTEAFF
TGCGCCAGCAGCCAATGGGGGCTGAACACTGAAGCTTTCTTT
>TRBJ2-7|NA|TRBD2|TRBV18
CASSPLADTYEQYF
TGTGCCAGCTCGCCACTAGCGGATACCTACGAGCAGTACTTC
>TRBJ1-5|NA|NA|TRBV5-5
CASSLAPGEFRGQPQHF
TGTGCCAGCAGCTTGGCCCCCGGGGAGTTCCGGGGTCAGCCCCAGCATTTT
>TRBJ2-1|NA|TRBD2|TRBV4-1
CASSHFTSGVNYNEQFF
TGCGCCAGCAGCCACTTTACTAGCGGGGTAAATTACAATGAGCAGTTCTTC
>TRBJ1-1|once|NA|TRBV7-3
CASSLTPNTEAFF
TGTGCCAGCAGCTTAACCCCGAACACTGAAGCTTTCTTT
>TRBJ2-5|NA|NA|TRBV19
CASSFGGGEETQYF
TGTGCCAGTAGTTTCGGGGGTGGCGAAGAGACCCAGTACTTC
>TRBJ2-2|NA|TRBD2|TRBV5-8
CASSSLAGDTGELFF
TGTGCCAGCAGCTCCCTAGCGGGAGACACCGGGGAGCTGTTTTTT
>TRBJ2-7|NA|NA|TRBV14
CASSSLEQYF
TGTGCCAGCAGCTCCCTCGAGCAGTACTTC
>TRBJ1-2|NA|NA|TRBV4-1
CASSQTTGYGYTF
TGCGCCAGCAGCCAAACGACAGGCTATGGCTACACCTTC
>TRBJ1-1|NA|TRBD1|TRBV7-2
CASNPRPPGTGIYTTEAFF
TGTGCCAGCAACCCGCGTCCCCCCGGGACAGGGATTTATACAACTGAAGCTTTCTTT
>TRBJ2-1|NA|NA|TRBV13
CASSLGLAREQFF
TGTGCCAGCAGCTTAGGCCTAGCAAGGGAGCAGTTCTTC
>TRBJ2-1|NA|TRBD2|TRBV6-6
CASSLKRASGHNEQFF
TGTGCCAGCAGCCTCAAAAGGGCTAGCGGTCACAATGAGCAGTTCTTC
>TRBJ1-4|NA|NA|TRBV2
CASSEFGPGAATNEKLFF
TGTGCCAGCAGTGAATTTGGGCCCGGGGCTGCGACTAATGAAAAACTGTTTTTT
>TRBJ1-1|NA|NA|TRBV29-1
CSVEGLPGRLNTEAFF
TGCAGCGTTGAAGGCCTACCGGGCCGATTGAACACTGAAGCTTTCTTT
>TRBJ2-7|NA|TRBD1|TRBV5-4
CASSSRTGAYEQYF
TGTGCCAGCAGCTCCCGAACAGGGGCCTACGAGCAGTACTTC
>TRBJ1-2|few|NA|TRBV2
CASSERSGRVYGYTF
TGTGCCAGCAGTGAAAGGTCGGGGCGCGTCTATGGCTACACCTTC
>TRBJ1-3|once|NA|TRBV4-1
CASSQDLNGLFSGNTIYF
TGCGCCAGCAGCCAAGATCTTAACGGCTTATTCTCTGGAAACACCATATATTTT